The next 14 T cell receptor beta chains were all read from a single sample in a study of blood T cell repertoires in COVID-19. The repertoire was sequenced with immunoSEQ multiplex PCR; TCRdb's copy has only in-frame clones and lacks some. The sample lists around 71,000 clones; around nine tenths were seen once. Sequenced input: peripheral blood. All receptors derive from an older woman with acute or convalescent COVID-19.

The chain employs TRBV7-3 and TRBJ2-1; possible D gene TRBD2, 6 bases. V lost 0 bases and J lost 2, with 8 bases in between. The CDR3 consists of 15 residues. Germline-derived CDR1 and CDR2 are SGHTA and FQGTGA. The CDR3 spells CASSLTGLTYNEQFF. CDR3 sequence (DNA): TGTGCCAGCAGCTTAACGGGACTGACCTACAATGAGCAGTTCTTC.

This clone was picked up many times. The chain couples TRBV18 to TRBJ2-7; TRBD1 aligns across 9 bases. V lost 4 bases, J lost 5 bases, and 6 bases stayed unmatched. CDR1 and CDR2 from the germline V gene are KGHSH and LQKENI. CDR3 length: 14 amino acids. The CDR3 is CASSRRDRVHEQYF. The CDR3 DNA sequence: TGTGCCAGCTCACGCCGGGACAGGGTACACGAGCAGTACTTC.

The chain has TRBV10-3 and TRBJ2-7; D perhaps matches TRBD2 (7 bases). Trimming stripped 4 bases from V and 2 bases from J, with 15 bases between. CDR3 length: 15 amino acids. From germline, CDR1 is ENHRY and CDR2 SYGVKD. DNA of the CDR3: TGTGCCATCAGTGCCCCCGGGGAGGGGGCCTACGAGCAGTACTTC. Encoded protein: CAISAPGEGAYEQYF.

The chain joins TRBV7-2 to TRBJ2-1, with 8 nucleotides matching TRBD2. The V segment lost 3 bases and the J segment 7 bases; nucleotides outside the gene matches: 5. The CDR3 runs to 14 residues. Germline V gene sequence: CDR1 SGHTA, CDR2 FQGNSA. The CDR3 sequence: CASSFGGAGNEQFF. DNA of the CDR3: TGTGCCAGCAGCTTCGGGGGGGCCGGGAATGAGCAGTTCTTC.

This chain connects TRBV3-1 (or the pseudogene TRBV3-2) to TRBJ2-1; 8 nucleotides line up with TRBD2. Germline values: CDR1 LGHDT, CDR2 YNNKEL (reference sequence). V lost 8 bases to trimming and J lost 0 bases; unmatched junction nucleotides: 3. The length of the CDR3 is 14 residues. CDR3 in amino acids: CASRGGSSYNEQFF. CDR3 DNA sequence: TGTGCCAGCCGGGGGGGCAGCTCCTACAATGAGCAGTTCTTC.

The CDR3 region has the DNA TGTGCCAGCAGCCAAGAGGCCTCCGAGCAGTACTTC. Protein sequence: CASSQEASEQYF. The rearrangement joins TRBV3-1 (or the pseudogene TRBV3-2) to TRBJ2-7; D unresolved. The germline CDR1 and CDR2 sequences are LGHDT and YNNKEL (reference sequence). The CDR3 has 12 amino acids. With 0 bases removed from V and 6 bases from J, the gap between germline ends came to 6 bases.

This clone was counted a single time. As DNA, the CDR3 is TGTGCCAGCAGCTTAGTGGGGCCCGGACTAGCGGGAGTGGAGGAGACCCAGTACTTC. Protein product: CASSLVGPGLAGVEETQYF. This chain uses TRBV7-7 with TRBJ2-5, with 13 bases that match TRBD2. Germline CDR1 is SSHAT and CDR2 is FNYEAQ (reference sequence). V lost 1 base and J lost 5; bases outside the gene matches: 13. CDR3 size: 19 residues.

CDR3 in amino acids: CASSLGVLNEQFF. CDR3 coding DNA: TGTGCCAGCAGCTTAGGAGTCCTAAATGAGCAGTTCTTC. The J gene is TRBJ2-1, the V gene TRBV11-3; D is ambiguous. CDR1 and CDR2 from the germline V gene are SGHNT and YENEEA. With 1 base removed from V and 7 bases from J, the gap between germline ends came to 8 bases. The CDR3 is 13 amino acids.

The chain uses TRBV6-5 and TRBJ2-2, with a possible D match to TRBD1 (5 bases). Germline CDR1 is MNHEY and CDR2 is SVGAGI. The CDR3 totals 14 residues. Trimming removed 5 bases from V and 6 bases from J, with 13 bases in between. In nucleotides, the CDR3 is TGTGCCAGCAGTCAACAACAGGCTTCCGGGGAGCTGTTTTTT. It yields the protein CASSQQQASGELFF.

This chain uses TRBV19 with TRBJ1-6; no reliable D call. The germline V gene encodes CDR1 LNHDA and CDR2 SQIVND (reference sequence). The length of the CDR3 is 12 residues. The CDR3 loop reads CAKAPGNSPLHF. In nucleotides, the CDR3 is TGTGCTAAGGCACCGGGTAATTCACCCCTCCACTTT.

The chain uses TRBV7-3 and TRBJ2-5; tentative D call: TRBD1 (6 bases). Germline lookup yields CDR1 SGHTA and CDR2 FQGTGA. This CDR3 contains 17 residues. The V end was cut by 6 bases, the J end by 4 bases, with 24 bases between. DNA of the CDR3: TGTGCCAGCAGTCTAGTAGGAGGTGGTGGGGGCATAGAGACCCAGTACTTC. Amino acids: CASSLVGGGGGIETQYF.

This sequence joins TRBV9 and TRBJ2-1, with 9 bases fitting TRBD2. The V segment lost 0 bases and the J segment 10 bases; nucleotides outside the gene matches: 8. CDR1 SGDLS and CDR2 YYNGEE come from the germline V gene. The CDR3 consists of 15 residues. The CDR3 bases are TGTGCCAGCAGCGTAGCTGGCGGGGGGGCTCGGGAGCAGTTCTTC. Amino acids: CASSVAGGGAREQFF.

The rearrangement uses TRBV28 and TRBJ1-2, with 9 bases aligning to TRBD1. This CDR3 is 12 amino acids long. The ends lost 7 bases at V and 4 bases at J; junction bases unmatched: 1. Germline values: CDR1 MDHEN, CDR2 SYDVKM. As DNA, the CDR3 is TGTGCCAGCATGACAGGGGGCTATGGCTACACCTTC. This gives the protein CASMTGGYGYTF.

This chain joins TRBV4-3 and TRBJ2-2, with D unresolved. The CDR3 is 15 residues long. Trimming shortened V by 0 bases and J by 6 bases, and 11 bases separated the two germline ends. CDR1 is LGHNA and CDR2 is YSLEER in the germline V gene. The CDR3 DNA reads as TGCGCCAGCAGCCAAGATCGGCTAGTCGCCGGGGAGCTGTTTTTT. Translating gives CASSQDRLVAGELFF.